This TCR beta chain was observed in a study of metastatic and nonmetastatic thyroid tumors. Study background: Both malignant and benign thyroid patients supplied peripheral blood and tumor or nodule tissue samples, across which the repertoires of these patients were then compared.

TCRdb re-clonotyped the PCR reads via MiXCR. The sample holds about 4,300 clones, 22% seen once. Until they underwent thyroid surgery, no patient had received any treatment. V was clipped by 3 bases and J by 1 base, with 12 bases between them. The V gene's germline CDR1 is LNHDA and CDR2 SQIVND (reference sequence). This CDR3 is built from 15 residues. This clone has only a few counts. The chain employs TRBV19 and TRBJ1-1, with D hard to call. The sequence was collected from a female donor with papillary thyroid cancer or a benign thyroid nodule (not recorded which). Some clones in this sample may be carry-over from other donors' samples. The sequenced sample consisted of tumor tissue. CDR3 in amino acids: CASSIRSGANTEAFF. DNA of the CDR3: TGTGCCAGTAGTATCCGTTCAGGAGCGAACACTGAAGCTTTCTTT.